This TCR beta chain was retrieved from a study of blood T cell repertoires in COVID-19. Study-level background: Italy, Spain and the United States were the sources of the convalescent and acute COVID-19 samples. PBMCs, B-cell-depleted T cells, or T cells were the source of the cDNA or gDNA that made up the material.

Per the original data handling: Researchers report that nucleated cell counts were estimated from reference gene primer amplification. Assay used: immunoSEQ multiplex PCR; TCRdb lists only in-frame clones, some missing. V, J and clone size reflect that table, while D and trimming were determined from the DNA. The table shows 85,000 to 120,000 clones, with roughly 80% occurring only once. The clonotype comes from a man aged 60-69 years with active or convalescent COVID-19. Sample: peripheral blood.

CDR3 sequence: CASSPGQMNTEAFF. CDR3 sequence (DNA): TGTGCCAGCAGCCCGGGACAGATGAACACTGAAGCTTTCTTT. The chain is built from TRBV7-9 and TRBJ1-1, with 7 bases matching TRBD1. With V trimmed by 5 bases and J by 0 bases, 3 bases remained unmatched. The germline gives CDR1 SEHNR, CDR2 FQNEAQ (reference sequence). This CDR3 spans 14 amino acids.